This T cell receptor beta chain was captured by sequencing in a study of cytomegalovirus exposure and HLA in healthy donors. Study summary: Approximately 77 million unique TCRs from HLA-typed donors were held in an early release of data.

A note on this clone: The antigen remains unidentified.

PCR amplification relied on 60 Vbeta primers (plus 13 Jbeta primers). Using immunoSEQ multiplex PCR, the repertoire was profiled, and TCRdb retains in-frame clones only, with some absent. This table holds 170,000 or so clones, under 80% found once. Overall study results and limits: Accurate prediction of most subjects' HLA-A and HLA-B alleles from TCR beta sequences was reported. Analysis was carried out at a later point, and it linked a missense DCLRE1C variant to TCR beta V- and J-gene trimming. The authors enumerated around 150 TCR beta chains as linked to cytomegalovirus.

This CDR3 has 15 residues. Trimming took 10 bases from V and 0 from J; bases not matched to a gene: 9. Germline values: CDR1 LNHDA, CDR2 SQIVND (reference sequence). The chain uses TRBV19 and TRBJ2-7, with 10 bases matching TRBD2. Sample: PBMCs. The sequence came from a woman in her 30s in good health and CMV-seronegative. CDR3 coding DNA: TGTGCCACAGGGAGACTAGCGGGTAGCTCCTACGAGCAGTACTTC. It codes for CATGRLAGSSYEQYF.